This T cell receptor beta chain was observed in a study of T cells expressing NK-cell markers. Study results and limitations: Over 5 donors carried dominant NKG2C+ clonotypes that made up about 1.0-7.0% of their CD8+ T cells. The CD3+CD56-NKG2C+ fraction was also led by these clonotypes in a handful of donors.

Reprocessing the 5' RACE reads, TCRdb reports a single entry for every CDR3 protein and omits DNA. This sample's table has 500,000 to 600,000 distinct CDR3 sequences. As for this clonotype: Antigen: not known.

The CDR3 is 13 amino acids. The germline CDR1 and CDR2 sequences are KGHSH and LQKENI. This receptor was obtained from a man aged 18 to 29 in good health. V usage is TRBV18 and J usage is TRBJ2-7. Specimen: blood T cells: a sorted CD56 or NKG2C T cell subset, CD4+ or CD8+ T cells, or bulk PBMC T cells (not recorded which). The CDR3 reads CASSTAEIYEQYF.